Reported below is one T cell receptor (beta chain). This entry comes from a study of control samples from healthy donors and cancer patients. Clones were read by immunoSEQ multiplex PCR, and TCRdb kept only the in-frame ones, dropping some. The sample holds 85,000 to 95,000 clones; about 85% are singletons and the top ten take roughly 14%. The CDR3 sequence is 11 residues long. V gave up 4 bases and J gave up 8 bases, with 9 bases separating them. From germline, CDR1 is LNHDA and CDR2 SQIVND (reference sequence). The origin of this receptor is a woman between 65 and 79 years old in good health. The chain links TRBV19 to TRBJ2-7; no firm D call. Sequenced: blood. CDR3 bases: TGTGCCAGTAGTAACGGACCCAAGCAGTACTTC. Protein: CASSNGPKQYF.